Shown below are 23 T cell receptor beta chains from a single sample sequenced in a study of T-cell reconstitution after alpha-beta-depleted transplantation in children. Unique molecular identifiers were built into the TCRbeta library. Each CDR3 protein gets one entry after TCRdb re-called the PCR reads with MiXCR. The table shows approximately 500,000 distinct CDR3 sequences, with 8% to 11% occurring only once. The sample here was PBMCs, taken before TCRalphabeta/CD19-depleted stem cell transplant. Receptor source: a child aged 2 to 10 with inherited bone marrow failure, due to receive a stem cell transplant.

At least ten counts were recorded for this clonotype. The chain has TRBV7-2 and TRBJ2-1, with a possible D match to TRBD2 (5 bases). V was pared by 6 bases and J by 5 bases, with 20 bases between. The CDR3 runs 16 residues. Germline loops: CDR1 SGHTA, CDR2 FQGNSA. The CDR3 is CASRARALGTHNEQFF. The CDR3 DNA reads TGTGCCAGCAGAGCTCGGGCACTAGGAACACACAATGAGCAGTTCTTC.

Concerning this clonotype: Possible read error: a much larger clone is one base away. The chain recombines TRBV7-9 with TRBJ2-7; no reliable D call. The CDR3 has 12 amino acids. The germline gives CDR1 SEHNR, CDR2 FQNEAQ (reference sequence). Trimming pared 0 bases from V and 8 bases from J, leaving 8 bases between. CDR3 coding DNA: TGTGCCAGCAGCTTAGCCCCCTGGAAGCAGTACTTC. As protein: CASSLAPWKQYF.

This clonotype showed up many times. V gene TRBV27 combines with J gene TRBJ2-2; 13 bases fit TRBD2. V lost 4 bases to trimming and J lost 8 bases; unmatched junction nucleotides: 7. Germline lookup yields CDR1 MNHEY and CDR2 SMNVEV (reference sequence). The CDR3 loop spans 16 amino acids. The CDR3 loop reads CASSSSWTSGRGELFF. Here the CDR3 DNA reads TGTGCCAGCAGTTCCAGTTGGACTAGCGGGAGAGGGGAGCTGTTTTTT.

The table lists this clonotype with a count of one. A read error may explain this, as a much larger clone is one base away. V and J are TRBV29-1 and TRBJ2-4, with TRBD2 matching over 13 bases. The CDR3 contains 15 residues. V lost 8 bases, J lost 3 bases, and 7 bases stayed unmatched. CDR1 SQVTM and CDR2 ANQGSEA come from the germline V gene. The CDR3 DNA reads as TGCAGCATCCTGGGACTAGCGGGAAGCAAAAACATTCAGTACTTC. Its translation is CSILGLAGSKNIQYF.

Ten or more counts support this clonotype. The chain links TRBV5-5 to TRBJ2-3, with D unresolved. V shed 3 bases and J shed 2 bases, with 7 bases lying between them. The germline gives CDR1 SGHKS, CDR2 YYEKEE (reference sequence). This CDR3 contains 13 residues. The CDR3, as DNA: TGTGCCAGCAGCTACCATCACACAGATACGCAGTATTTT. Its translation is CASSYHHTDTQYF.

This clonotype came up many times. The chain couples TRBV7-9 to TRBJ1-4; 7 bases are a match to TRBD1. Per germline, CDR1 SEHNR and CDR2 FQNEAQ (reference sequence). The CDR3 length is 15 residues. V was pared by 5 bases and J by 7 bases, with 10 bases of the junction left unmatched. The CDR3 bases are TGTGCCAGCAGCCCGACAGGGAAAGGGGGTGAAAAACTGTTTTTT. It yields the protein CASSPTGKGGEKLFF.

This clonotype was found many times. The chain uses TRBV18 and TRBJ2-5, with D perhaps TRBD1 or TRBD2 (5 bases each). Germline V gives CDR1 KGHSH, CDR2 LQKENI. The CDR3 covers 13 residues. V was trimmed by 3 bases and J by 5 bases, leaving 10 bases between them. DNA of the CDR3: TGTGCCAGCTCACCCGGGACCCGGGAGACCCAGTACTTC. As protein: CASSPGTRETQYF.

This clonotype was observed a few times. The rearrangement joins TRBV19 to TRBJ2-1; TRBD2 might be the D (5 bases). The V end was cut by 3 bases, the J end by 10 bases, with 13 bases between. The germline gives CDR1 LNHDA, CDR2 SQIVND (reference sequence). This CDR3 contains 13 residues. The CDR3 region is CASSILPRGEQFF. CDR3 DNA: TGTGCCAGTAGTATCCTGCCCAGAGGGGAGCAGTTCTTC.

This chain joins TRBV27 and TRBJ2-1; TRBD2 matches at 15 bases. The CDR3 sequence is 17 residues long. Germline CDR1 MNHEY, CDR2 SMNVEV (reference sequence). The J segment lost 0 bases and the V segment lost 7 bases, leaving 4 bases of the junction unmatched. The CDR3 reads CASIGTSGRFSYNEQFF. The CDR3 coding sequence is TGTGCCAGCATAGGGACTAGCGGGAGGTTCTCCTACAATGAGCAGTTCTTC.

There are many counts of this clonotype. The chain recombines TRBV29-1 with TRBJ2-6; no reliable D call. Germline V lookup: CDR1 SQVTM, CDR2 ANQGSEA. The ends were cut back, 1 base at V and 0 bases at J, with 7 bases in the middle. The CDR3 covers 15 residues. CDR3 sequence (DNA): TGCAGCGTTGAAGTGACGGCCTCTGGGGCCAACGTCCTGACTTTC. Translating gives CSVEVTASGANVLTF. Full variable domain (rest looked up from reference TRBV29-1 and TRBJ2-6): SAVISQKPSRDICQRGTSLTIQCQVDSQVTMMFWYRQQPGQSLTLIATANQGSEATYESGFVIDKFPISRPNLTFSTLTVSNMSPEDSSIYLCSVEVTASGANVLTFGAGSRLTVL.

This clonotype was observed at least ten times. This chain uses TRBV27 with TRBJ1-6, with D maybe TRBD1 (6 bases). This CDR3 contains 17 residues. CDR1 and CDR2 from the germline V gene are MNHEY and SMNVEV (reference sequence). V was cut by 4 bases and J by 5 bases, with 18 bases left in between. The CDR3 nucleotides are TGTGCCAGCAGTTCTACCGGGACCCAGGGGAATAATTCACCCCTCCACTTT. This sequence encodes CASSSTGTQGNNSPLHF.

As for this clonotype: A much larger clonotype is one base distant, so this may be a read error. The genes are TRBV12-3 or TRBV12-4 and TRBJ1-5; D is undetermined. V dropped 3 bases and J dropped 4 bases, with 10 bases sitting between them. The CDR3 loop spans 14 amino acids. The CDR3 DNA reads as TGTGCCAGCAGTTTGGGCAGGCATAATCAGCCCCAGCATTTT. It encodes CASSLGRHNQPQHF.

This clonotype was seen at least ten times. The V call is TRBV29-1, the J call TRBJ2-6, with D hard to call. Trimming removed 0 bases at V and 0 bases at J, with 18 bases between. Germline-derived CDR1 and CDR2 are SQVTM and ANQGSEA. This CDR3 region has 19 residues. CDR3 coding DNA: TGCAGCGTTGAAGATCCGGTCGGATACCCCCGCTCTGGGGCCAACGTCCTGACTTTC. Encoded protein: CSVEDPVGYPRSGANVLTF. Based on the CDR3 plus reference TRBV29-1 and TRBJ2-6, the full variable domain is SAVISQKPSRDICQRGTSLTIQCQVDSQVTMMFWYRQQPGQSLTLIATANQGSEATYESGFVIDKFPISRPNLTFSTLTVSNMSPEDSSIYLCSVEDPVGYPRSGANVLTFGAGSRLTVL.

This clonotype showed up many times. The V call is TRBV4-3, the J call TRBJ2-1; D gene unclear. Germline V gives CDR1 LGHNA, CDR2 YSLEER. This CDR3 has 14 residues. V was pared by 0 bases and J by 4 bases, with 7 bases between. CDR3 region: CASSQDLDYNEQFF. CDR3 sequence (DNA): TGCGCCAGCAGCCAAGATCTGGATTACAATGAGCAGTTCTTC.

This clonotype was detected many times. The chain carries TRBV20-1 and TRBJ2-7; D remains unclear. CDR3 length: 11 residues. Germline V gene lookup returns CDR1 DFQATT and CDR2 SNEGSKA (reference sequence). Trimming left V 3 bases short and J 2 bases short, with 5 bases between. The CDR3 region is CSASGPYEQYF. In DNA form, the CDR3 reads TGCAGTGCTAGCGGGCCCTACGAGCAGTACTTC.

This clonotype has a count of ten or more. V is TRBV7-2 and J is TRBJ2-2, with D possibly being TRBD2 (6 bases). With 2 bases removed from V and 3 bases from J, the gap between germline ends came to 28 bases. The CDR3 spans 21 residues. CDR1 SGHTA and CDR2 FQGNSA come from the germline V gene. The CDR3 DNA is TGTGCCAGCAGCTTACCTAACTACGGGGGAGTAATGGAACGGGACACCGGGGAGCTGTTTTTT. Protein: CASSLPNYGGVMERDTGELFF.

This clonotype was recorded many times. The V and J genes are TRBV29-1 and TRBJ2-3, with a tentative D call TRBD2 (6 bases). Deletions cut 7 bases from V and 0 bases from J, with 20 bases between. Germline values: CDR1 SQVTM, CDR2 ANQGSEA. This CDR3 spans 16 amino acids. CDR3 protein: CSDAGSGESSTDTQYF. DNA of the CDR3: TGCAGCGACGCCGGTTCGGGGGAGTCTAGCACAGATACGCAGTATTTT.

This clonotype showed up just a few times. The J gene is TRBJ2-3, the V gene TRBV11-2, with a possible D match to TRBD2 (6 bases). Germline V gives CDR1 SGHAT, CDR2 FQNNGV. This CDR3 comprises 16 residues. Trimming took off 3 bases at V and 2 bases at J, with 15 bases between the two ends. CDR3 amino acids: CASSFTSGSTTDTQYF. The CDR3 DNA follows: TGTGCCAGCAGCTTCACCAGCGGGTCGACCACAGATACGCAGTATTTT.

This clonotype has a count of ten or more. The V gene is TRBV4-1, the J gene TRBJ2-1; D unresolved. V lost 0 bases and J lost 8, with 5 bases in between. The germline V gene has CDR1 MGHRA and CDR2 YSYEKL. The CDR3 contains 12 residues. The CDR3 DNA sequence: TGCGCCAGCAGCCAAGATTCGTATGAGCAGTTCTTC. Protein: CASSQDSYEQFF.

This clonotype was recorded a few times. The rearrangement uses TRBV3-1 and TRBJ1-1; the match to TRBD1 covers 10 bases. CDR1 and CDR2 from the germline V gene are LGHDT and YNNKEL (reference sequence). The junction had 5 bases not matched to a gene; V was cut back by 4 bases and J by 6 bases. This CDR3 has 14 residues. The DNA of the CDR3 is TGTGCCAGCAGCCTAGGGGACAGGGGATCTGAAGCTTTCTTT. It encodes CASSLGDRGSEAFF.

This clonotype was recorded a few times. The chain couples TRBV5-6 to TRBJ1-2, with D possibly being TRBD1 (5 bases). This CDR3 spans 15 amino acids. Germline V gives CDR1 SGHDT, CDR2 YYEEEE. Trimming pared 2 bases from V and 6 bases from J, leaving 17 bases between. The CDR3 sequence: CASSFGDARHNGYTF. The CDR3 nucleotides read TGTGCCAGCAGCTTTGGGGACGCGAGACACAATGGCTACACCTTC. The variable domain in full, with the rest retrieved from reference TRBV5-6 and TRBJ1-2, is DAGVTQSPTHLIKTRGQQVTLRCSPKSGHDTVSWYQQALGQGPQFIFQYYEEEERQRGNFPDRFSGHQFPNYSSELNVNALLLGDSALYLCASSFGDARHNGYTFGSGTRLTVV.

About this clonotype: This may be a read error, as it is one base from a much larger clone. The V call is TRBV5-6, the J call TRBJ2-7; the D gene is possibly TRBD2 (6 bases). Germline V gene sequence: CDR1 SGHDT, CDR2 YYEEEE. Trimming took off 2 bases at V and 5 bases at J, with 14 bases between the two ends. This CDR3 has 14 amino acids. The chain's CDR3 is CASSFGGILHEQYF. CDR3 DNA sequence: TGTGCCAGCAGCTTCGGAGGGATCCTCCACGAGCAGTACTTC.

This clonotype was counted ten times or more. The V call is TRBV12-3 or TRBV12-4, the J call TRBJ1-1; a weak D match, TRBD1 (6 bases). Trimming removed 4 bases at V and 0 bases at J, with 12 bases between. There are 15 residues in the CDR3. The CDR3 DNA sequence: TGTGCCAGCAGTTCCTTCAGGGGATTGAACACTGAAGCTTTCTTT. It codes for CASSSFRGLNTEAFF.